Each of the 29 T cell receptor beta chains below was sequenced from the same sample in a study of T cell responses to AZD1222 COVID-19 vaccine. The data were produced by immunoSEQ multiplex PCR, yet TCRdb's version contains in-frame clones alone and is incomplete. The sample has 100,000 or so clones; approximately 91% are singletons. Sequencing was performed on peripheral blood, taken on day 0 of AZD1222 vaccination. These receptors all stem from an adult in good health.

CDR3 DNA sequence: TGTGCCAGTAGCTCCATAGGGGCGGTGTATAATTCACCCCTCCACTTT. As protein: CASSSIGAVYNSPLHF. This chain links TRBV19 with TRBJ1-6; a weak D match, TRBD1 (5 bases). V was pared by 6 bases and J by 4 bases, with 16 bases between. Germline V gene sequence: CDR1 LNHDA, CDR2 SQIVND (reference sequence). The CDR3 totals 16 residues.

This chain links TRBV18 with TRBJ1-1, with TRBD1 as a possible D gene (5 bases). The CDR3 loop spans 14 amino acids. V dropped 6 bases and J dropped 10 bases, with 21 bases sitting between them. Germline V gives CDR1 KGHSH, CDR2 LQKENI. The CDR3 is CASSPEGGAKGAFF. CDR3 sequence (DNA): TGTGCCAGCTCGCCCGAGGGAGGGGCGAAAGGAGCTTTCTTT.

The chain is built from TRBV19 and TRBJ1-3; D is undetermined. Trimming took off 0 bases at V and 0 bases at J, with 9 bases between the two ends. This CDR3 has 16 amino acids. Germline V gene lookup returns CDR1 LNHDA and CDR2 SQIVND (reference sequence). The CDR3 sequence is CASSIDVLASGNTIYF. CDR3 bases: TGTGCCAGTAGTATAGATGTCCTCGCCTCTGGAAACACCATATATTTT.

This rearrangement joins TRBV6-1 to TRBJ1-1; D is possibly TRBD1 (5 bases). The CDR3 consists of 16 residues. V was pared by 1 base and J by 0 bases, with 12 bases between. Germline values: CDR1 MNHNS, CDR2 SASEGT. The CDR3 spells CASSEVWGSLNTEAFF. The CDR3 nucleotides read TGTGCCAGCAGTGAAGTCTGGGGGAGTCTGAACACTGAAGCTTTCTTT.

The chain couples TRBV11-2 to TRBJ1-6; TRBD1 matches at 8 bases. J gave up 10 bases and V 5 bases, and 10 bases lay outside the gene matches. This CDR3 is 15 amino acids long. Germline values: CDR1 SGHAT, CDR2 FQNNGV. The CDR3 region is CASSARQGRYSPLHF. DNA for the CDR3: TGTGCCAGCAGCGCGAGACAGGGGCGTTACTCACCCCTCCACTTT.

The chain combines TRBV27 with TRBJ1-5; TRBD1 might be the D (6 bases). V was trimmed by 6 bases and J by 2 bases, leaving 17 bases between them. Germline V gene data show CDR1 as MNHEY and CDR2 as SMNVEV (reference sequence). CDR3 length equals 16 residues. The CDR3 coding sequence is TGTGCCAGCAGCGCTATCAGGGGAACACGCAATCAGCCCCAGCATTTT. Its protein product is CASSAIRGTRNQPQHF.

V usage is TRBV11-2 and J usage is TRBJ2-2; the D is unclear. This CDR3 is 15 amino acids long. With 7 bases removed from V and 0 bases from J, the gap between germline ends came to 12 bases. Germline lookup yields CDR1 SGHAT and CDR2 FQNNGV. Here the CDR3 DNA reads TGTGCCAGCACCCTTCGGACCGCGAACACCGGGGAGCTGTTTTTT. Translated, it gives CASTLRTANTGELFF.

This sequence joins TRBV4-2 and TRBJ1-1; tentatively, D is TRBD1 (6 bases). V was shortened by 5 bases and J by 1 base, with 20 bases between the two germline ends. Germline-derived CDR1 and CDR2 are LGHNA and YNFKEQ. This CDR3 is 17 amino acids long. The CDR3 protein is CASSAPIRGAGNTEAFF. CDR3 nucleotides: TGTGCCAGCAGCGCCCCGATCAGGGGCGCTGGGAACACTGAAGCTTTCTTT.

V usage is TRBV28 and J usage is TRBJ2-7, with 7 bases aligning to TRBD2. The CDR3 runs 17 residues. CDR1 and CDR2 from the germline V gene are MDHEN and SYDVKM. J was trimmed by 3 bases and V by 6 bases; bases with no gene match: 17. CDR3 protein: CASSRFGTQPGGYEQYF. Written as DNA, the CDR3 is TGTGCCAGCAGCCGATTCGGGACCCAACCGGGGGGCTACGAGCAGTACTTC.

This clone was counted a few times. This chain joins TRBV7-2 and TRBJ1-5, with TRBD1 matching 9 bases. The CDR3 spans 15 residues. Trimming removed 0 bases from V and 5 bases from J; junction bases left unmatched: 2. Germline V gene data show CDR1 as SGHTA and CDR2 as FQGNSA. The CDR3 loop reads CASSLAWTGDQPQHF. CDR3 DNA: TGTGCCAGCAGCTTAGCGTGGACAGGGGATCAGCCCCAGCATTTT.

Here the CDR3 reads CASNLLDTEAFF. CDR3 nucleotides: TGCGCCAGCAACCTGCTCGACACTGAAGCTTTCTTT. J is TRBJ1-1 and V is TRBV10-1; D unresolved. The germline gives CDR1 WNHNN, CDR2 SYGVQD (reference sequence). CDR3 length equals 12 residues. The V gene lost 7 bases and the J gene lost 3 bases, with 9 bases spanning the gap.

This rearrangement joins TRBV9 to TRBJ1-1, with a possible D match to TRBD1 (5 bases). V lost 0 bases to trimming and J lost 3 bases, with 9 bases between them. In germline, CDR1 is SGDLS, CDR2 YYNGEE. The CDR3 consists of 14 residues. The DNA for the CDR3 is TGTGCCAGCAGCGTAGCGGCAGGGCACACTGAAGCTTTCTTT. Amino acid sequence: CASSVAAGHTEAFF.

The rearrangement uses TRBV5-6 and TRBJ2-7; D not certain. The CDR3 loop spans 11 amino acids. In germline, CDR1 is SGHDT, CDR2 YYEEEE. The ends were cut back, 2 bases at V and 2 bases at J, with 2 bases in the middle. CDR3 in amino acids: CASSLAYEQYF. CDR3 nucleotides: TGTGCCAGCAGCTTAGCCTACGAGCAGTACTTC. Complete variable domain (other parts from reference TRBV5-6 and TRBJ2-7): DAGVTQSPTHLIKTRGQQVTLRCSPKSGHDTVSWYQQALGQGPQFIFQYYEEEERQRGNFPDRFSGHQFPNYSSELNVNALLLGDSALYLCASSLAYEQYFGPGTRLTVT.

CDR3 DNA: TGTGCCAGTAGTATAGCAGGGAGCTCCTATAATTCACCCCTCCACTTT. As protein: CASSIAGSSYNSPLHF. The rearrangement links TRBV19 to TRBJ1-6; a possible D gene is TRBD1 (5 bases). V was clipped by 1 base and J by 0 bases, with 7 bases between them. Per the germline V gene, CDR1 is LNHDA and CDR2 is SQIVND (reference sequence). The CDR3 is 16 amino acids.

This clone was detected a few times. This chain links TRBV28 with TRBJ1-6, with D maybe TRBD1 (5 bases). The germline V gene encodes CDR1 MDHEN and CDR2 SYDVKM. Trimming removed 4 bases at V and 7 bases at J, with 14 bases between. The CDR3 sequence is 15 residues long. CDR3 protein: CASSSPAGGNSPLHF. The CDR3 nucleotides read TGTGCCAGCAGTTCCCCCGCGGGGGGAAATTCACCCCTCCACTTT.

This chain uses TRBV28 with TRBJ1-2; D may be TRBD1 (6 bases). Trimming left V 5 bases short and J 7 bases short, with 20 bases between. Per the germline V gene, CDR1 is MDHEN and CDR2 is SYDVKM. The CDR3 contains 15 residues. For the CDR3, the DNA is TGTGCCAGCAGTACCCCGGGACACGAAAAGGGTGGCTACACCTTC. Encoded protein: CASSTPGHEKGGYTF.

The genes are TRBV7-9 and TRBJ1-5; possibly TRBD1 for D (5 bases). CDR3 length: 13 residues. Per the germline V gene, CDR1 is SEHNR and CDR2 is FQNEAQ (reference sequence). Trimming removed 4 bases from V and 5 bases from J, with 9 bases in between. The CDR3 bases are TGTGCCAGCAGCTGGCAGGGCGATCAGCCCCAGCATTTT. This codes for CASSWQGDQPQHF.

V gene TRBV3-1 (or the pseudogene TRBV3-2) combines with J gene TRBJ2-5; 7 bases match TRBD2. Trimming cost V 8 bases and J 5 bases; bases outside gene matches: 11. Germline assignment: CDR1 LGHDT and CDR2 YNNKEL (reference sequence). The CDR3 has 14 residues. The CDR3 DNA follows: TGTGCCAGCGGCAATGCGGGAGCGGGTGAGACCCAGTACTTC. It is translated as CASGNAGAGETQYF.

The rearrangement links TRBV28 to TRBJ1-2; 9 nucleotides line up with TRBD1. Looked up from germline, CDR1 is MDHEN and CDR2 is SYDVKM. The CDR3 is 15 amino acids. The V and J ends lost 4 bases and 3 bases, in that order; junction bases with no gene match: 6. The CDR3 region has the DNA TGTGCCAGCAGTTCATACAGGGGGCGAGACTATGGCTACACCTTC. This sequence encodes CASSSYRGRDYGYTF.

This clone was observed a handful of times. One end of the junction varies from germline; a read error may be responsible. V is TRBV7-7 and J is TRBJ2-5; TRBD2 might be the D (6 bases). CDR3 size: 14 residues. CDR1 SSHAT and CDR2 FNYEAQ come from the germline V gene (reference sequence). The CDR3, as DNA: TGTGCTAGCAGCTTAGCTCGGGGGTTAGAGACCCAGTACTTC. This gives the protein CASSLARGLETQYF. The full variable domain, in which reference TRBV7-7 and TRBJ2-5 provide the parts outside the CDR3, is GAGVSQSPRYKVTKRGQDVTLRCDPISSHATLYWYQQALGQGPEFLTYFNYEAQPDKSGLPSDRFSAERPEGSISTLTIQRTEQRDSAMYRCASSLARGLETQYFGPGTRLLVL.

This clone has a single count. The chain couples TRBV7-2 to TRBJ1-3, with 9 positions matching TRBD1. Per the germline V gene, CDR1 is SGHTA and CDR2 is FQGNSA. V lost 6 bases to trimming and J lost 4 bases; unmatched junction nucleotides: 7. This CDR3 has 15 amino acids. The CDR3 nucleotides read TGTGCCAGCAGTTATGGACAGGGGCCGGGAAACACCATATATTTT. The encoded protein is CASSYGQGPGNTIYF.

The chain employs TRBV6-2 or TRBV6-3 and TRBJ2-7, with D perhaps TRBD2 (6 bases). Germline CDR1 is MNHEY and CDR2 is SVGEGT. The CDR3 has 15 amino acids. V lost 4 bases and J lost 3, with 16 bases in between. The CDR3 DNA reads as TGTGCCAGCAGTTCAGAAGGGACTTTGCGCTACGAGCAGTACTTC. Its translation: CASSSEGTLRYEQYF.

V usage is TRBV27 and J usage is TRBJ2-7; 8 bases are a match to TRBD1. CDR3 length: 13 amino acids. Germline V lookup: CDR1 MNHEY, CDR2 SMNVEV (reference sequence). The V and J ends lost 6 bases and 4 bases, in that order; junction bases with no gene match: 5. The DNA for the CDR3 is TGTGCCAGCAGAGGGACAGGTAAATACGAGCAGTACTTC. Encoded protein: CASRGTGKYEQYF.

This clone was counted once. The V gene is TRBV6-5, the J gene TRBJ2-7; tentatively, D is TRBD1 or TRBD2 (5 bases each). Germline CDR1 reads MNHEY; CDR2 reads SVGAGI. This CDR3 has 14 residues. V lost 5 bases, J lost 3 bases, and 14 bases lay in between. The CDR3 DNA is TGTGCCAGCAGTCAGACTTGGGGGATCTACGAGCAGTACTTC. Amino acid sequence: CASSQTWGIYEQYF.

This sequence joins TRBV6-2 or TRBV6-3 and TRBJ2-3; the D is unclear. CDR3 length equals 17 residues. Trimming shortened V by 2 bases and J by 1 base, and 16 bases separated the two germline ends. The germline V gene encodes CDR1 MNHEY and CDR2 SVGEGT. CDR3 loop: CASSYPLGSSRTDTQYF. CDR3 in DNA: TGTGCCAGCAGTTACCCTCTCGGTAGCTCCCGCACAGATACGCAGTATTTT.

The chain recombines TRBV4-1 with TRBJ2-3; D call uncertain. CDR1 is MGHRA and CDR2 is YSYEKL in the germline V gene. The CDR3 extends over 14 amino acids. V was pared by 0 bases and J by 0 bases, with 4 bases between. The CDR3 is CASSQESSTDTQYF. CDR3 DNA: TGCGCCAGCAGCCAAGAGTCTAGCACAGATACGCAGTATTTT.

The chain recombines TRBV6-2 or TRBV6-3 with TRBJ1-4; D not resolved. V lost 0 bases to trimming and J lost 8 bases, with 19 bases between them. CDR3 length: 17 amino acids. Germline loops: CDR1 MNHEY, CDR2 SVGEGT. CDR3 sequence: CASSYSTLAGRGEKLFF. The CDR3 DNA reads TGTGCCAGCAGTTACTCGACTCTTGCAGGTCGAGGGGAAAAACTGTTTTTT.

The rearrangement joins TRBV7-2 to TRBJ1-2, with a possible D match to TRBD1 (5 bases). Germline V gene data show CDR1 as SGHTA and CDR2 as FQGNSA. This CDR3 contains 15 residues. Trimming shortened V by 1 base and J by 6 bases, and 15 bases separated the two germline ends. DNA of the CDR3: TGTGCCAGCAGCTTAGGCCGACAGACCAGCGATGGCTACACCTTC. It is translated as CASSLGRQTSDGYTF.

The CDR3, as DNA: TGCGCCAGCAGCGTCCGGCCGACTAGCGGGGGGATATACGAGCAGTACTTC. Amino acid sequence: CASSVRPTSGGIYEQYF. The chain links TRBV4-3 to TRBJ2-7; 13 bases are shared with TRBD2. Germline CDR1 is LGHNA and CDR2 is YSLEER. The CDR3 is 17 residues long. V lost 5 bases to trimming and J lost 4 bases; unmatched junction nucleotides: 11.